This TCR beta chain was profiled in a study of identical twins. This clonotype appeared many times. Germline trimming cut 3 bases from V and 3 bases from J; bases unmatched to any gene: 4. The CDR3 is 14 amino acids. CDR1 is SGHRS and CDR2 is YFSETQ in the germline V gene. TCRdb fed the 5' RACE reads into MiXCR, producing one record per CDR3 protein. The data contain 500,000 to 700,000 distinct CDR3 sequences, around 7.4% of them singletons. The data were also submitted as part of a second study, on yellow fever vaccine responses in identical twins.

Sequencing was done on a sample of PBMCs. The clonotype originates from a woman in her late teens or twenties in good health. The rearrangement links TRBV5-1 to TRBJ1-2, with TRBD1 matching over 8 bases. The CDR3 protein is CASSWGQVDYGYTF. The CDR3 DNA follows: TGCGCCAGCAGCTGGGGACAGGTAGACTATGGCTACACCTTC.